This T cell receptor (beta chain) is from a study of siplizumab effects on memory and regulatory T cells. The CDR3 length is 16 residues. Measured with immunoSEQ multiplex PCR; TCRdb has only the in-frame clones, and not every one. The sample shows tens of thousands of clones, about nine tenths of them seen only once. Points from the study as a whole: An assignable phenotype, naive or memory, was missing from roughly 86-96% of proliferating CD4+ or CD8+ clones. Alloreactive CD4+ clones that could be mapped were on average about 70% Treg-derived with siplizumab, against approximately 30% in controls.

Details on this clone: Its target is not known.

The TCR was taken from a human donor in good health. Material: Tregs sorted from blood. This chain uses TRBV7-5 with TRBJ1-1; the D call of TRBD1 is as the table states it, not checked on the DNA. TRBV7-5 is designated a pseudogene. CDR3: CVRSPLGQGGHTEAFF. Written as DNA, the CDR3 is TGTGTCAGAAGCCCCCTTGGACAGGGAGGGCACACTGAAGCTTTCTTT.